The clone carrying this T cell receptor beta chain was recorded many times. What it recognizes is unknown. This entry belongs to a study of T cells in Graves' hyperthyroidism and ophthalmopathy. The study, taken as a whole, reports: Clonotypes that were expanded in thyroid above 0.001 mostly appeared in blood too.

Amplification targeted TCR beta CDR3 regions from RNA transcripts. TCR CDR3 regions were first amplified by RT-PCR with HTBI primers. TCRdb independently ran MiXCR on the multiplex PCR reads; one entry per CDR3 protein. The sample gives some 550,000 distinct CDR3 sequences, around 16% of which show up once; about 3.5% is in the top ten. V shed 2 bases and J shed 3 bases, with 8 bases lying between them. The CDR3 totals 14 residues. Germline V gene lookup returns CDR1 MDHEN and CDR2 SYDVKM. Fresh peripheral blood, roughly 9.6 ml, was the source of the PBMCs. The sequenced sample consisted of blood. The sequence was obtained from a woman in her thirties or forties with Graves' ophthalmopathy. V is TRBV28 and J is TRBJ2-1; the D gene is possibly TRBD1 (5 bases). The CDR3 bases are TGTGCCAGCAGTTTACCCGACAGCTACAATGAGCAGTTCTTC. This gives the protein CASSLPDSYNEQFF.